Sequencing of this T cell receptor beta chain was carried out in a study of shared clonotypes between healthy human individuals. Repertoires were generated with immunoSEQ multiplex PCR, while TCRdb's copy carries only in-frame clones and drops some. The sample holds roughly 1.5 million clones, under 99% seen once. The CDR3 is 16 residues long. The V and J ends lost 2 bases and 2 bases, in that order; junction bases with no gene match: 7. CDR1 is MNHNS and CDR2 is SASEGT in the germline V gene. The gene calls are TRBV6-1 and TRBJ2-7; 9 nucleotides match TRBD1. Sequencing was carried out using naive CD4+ T cells sorted from blood. Subset reported: CD45RA+ positively selected. The TCR was taken from a man aged 25 to 40 in good health. In nucleotides, the CDR3 is TGTGCCAGCAGTGAACCTCTTGGGACAGGGCCCTACGAGCAGTACTTC. This sequence encodes CASSEPLGTGPYEQYF.